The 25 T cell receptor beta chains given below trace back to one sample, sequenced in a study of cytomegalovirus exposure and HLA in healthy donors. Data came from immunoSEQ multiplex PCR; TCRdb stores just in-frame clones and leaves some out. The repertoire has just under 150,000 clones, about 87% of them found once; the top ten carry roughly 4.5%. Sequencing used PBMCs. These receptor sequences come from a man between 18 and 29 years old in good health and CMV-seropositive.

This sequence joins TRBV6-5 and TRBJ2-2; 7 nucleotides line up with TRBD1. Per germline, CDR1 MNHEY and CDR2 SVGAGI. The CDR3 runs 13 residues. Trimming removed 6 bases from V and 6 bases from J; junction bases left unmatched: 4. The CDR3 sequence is CASRDTGAGELFF. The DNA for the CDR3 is TGTGCCAGCAGAGACACAGGGGCCGGGGAGCTGTTTTTT.

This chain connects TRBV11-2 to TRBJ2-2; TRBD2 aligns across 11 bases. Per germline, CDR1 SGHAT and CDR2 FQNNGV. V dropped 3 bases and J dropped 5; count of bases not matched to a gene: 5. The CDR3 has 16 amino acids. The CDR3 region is CASSFTSGSQTGELFF. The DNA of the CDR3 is TGTGCCAGCAGCTTCACTAGCGGGAGTCAAACCGGGGAGCTGTTTTTT.

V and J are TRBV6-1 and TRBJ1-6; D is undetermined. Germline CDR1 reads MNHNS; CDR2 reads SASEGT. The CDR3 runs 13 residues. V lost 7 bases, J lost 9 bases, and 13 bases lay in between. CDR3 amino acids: CASNEREGSPLHF. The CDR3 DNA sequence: TGTGCCAGCAACGAAAGGGAGGGTTCACCCCTCCACTTT.

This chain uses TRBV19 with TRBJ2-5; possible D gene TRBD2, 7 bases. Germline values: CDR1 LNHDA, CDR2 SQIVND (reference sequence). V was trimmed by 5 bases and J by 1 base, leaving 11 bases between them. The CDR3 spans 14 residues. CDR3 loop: CASSWRGPQETQYF. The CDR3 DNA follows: TGTGCCAGTAGTTGGCGGGGGCCCCAAGAGACCCAGTACTTC.

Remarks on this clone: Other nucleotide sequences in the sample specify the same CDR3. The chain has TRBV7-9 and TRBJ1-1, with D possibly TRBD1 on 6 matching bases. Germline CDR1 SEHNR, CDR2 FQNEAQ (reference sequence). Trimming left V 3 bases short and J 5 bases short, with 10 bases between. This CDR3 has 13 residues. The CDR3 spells CASSFGQGTEAFF. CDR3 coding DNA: TGTGCCAGCAGCTTTGGCCAGGGGACTGAAGCTTTCTTT. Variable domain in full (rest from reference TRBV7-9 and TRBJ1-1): DTGVSQNPRHKITKRGQNVTFRCDPISEHNRLYWYRQTLGQGPEFLTYFQNEAQLEKSRLLSDRFSAERPKGSFSTLEIQRTEQGDSAMYLCASSFGQGTEAFFGQGTRLTVV.

The CDR3 sequence is CASSSGQGAVAEQYF. In DNA form, the CDR3 reads TGCGCCAGCAGCTCGGGACAGGGGGCGGTGGCCGAGCAGTACTTC. The chain links TRBV5-1 to TRBJ2-7; 12 nucleotides agree with TRBD1. Germline V gene lookup returns CDR1 SGHRS and CDR2 YFSETQ. CDR3 length equals 15 residues. J lost 6 bases, V lost 3 bases, and 7 bases had no gene match.

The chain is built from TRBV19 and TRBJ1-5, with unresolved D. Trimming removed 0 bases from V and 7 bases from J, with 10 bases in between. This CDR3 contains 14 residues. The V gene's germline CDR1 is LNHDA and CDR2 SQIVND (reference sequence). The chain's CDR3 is CASSIEGSWQPQHF. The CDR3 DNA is TGTGCCAGTAGTATAGAAGGGAGCTGGCAGCCCCAGCATTTT.

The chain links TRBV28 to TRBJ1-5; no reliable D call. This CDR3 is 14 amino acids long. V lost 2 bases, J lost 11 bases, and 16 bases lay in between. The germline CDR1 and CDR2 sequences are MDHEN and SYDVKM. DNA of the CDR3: TGTGCCAGCAGTTTAGGTGGAGCTCCCCGAGCCCAGCATTTT. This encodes CASSLGGAPRAQHF. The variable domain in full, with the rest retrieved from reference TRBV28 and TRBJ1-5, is DVKVTQSSRYLVKRTGEKVFLECVQDMDHENMFWYRQDPGLGLRLIYFSYDVKMKEKGDIPEGYSVSREKKERFSLILESASTNQTSMYLCASSLGGAPRAQHFGDGTRLSIL.

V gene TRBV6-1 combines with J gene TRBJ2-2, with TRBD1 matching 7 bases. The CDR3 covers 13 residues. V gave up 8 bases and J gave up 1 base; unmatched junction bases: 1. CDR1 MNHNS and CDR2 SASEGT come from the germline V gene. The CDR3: CASRTGNTGELFF. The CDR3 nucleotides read TGTGCCAGCCGGACAGGGAACACCGGGGAGCTGTTTTTT.

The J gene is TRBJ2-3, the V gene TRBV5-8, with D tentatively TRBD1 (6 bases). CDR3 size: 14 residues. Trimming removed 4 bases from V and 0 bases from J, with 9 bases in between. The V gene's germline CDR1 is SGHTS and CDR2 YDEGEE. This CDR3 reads CASSLGQSTDTQYF. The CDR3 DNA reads TGTGCCAGCAGCCTAGGACAGAGCACAGATACGCAGTATTTT.

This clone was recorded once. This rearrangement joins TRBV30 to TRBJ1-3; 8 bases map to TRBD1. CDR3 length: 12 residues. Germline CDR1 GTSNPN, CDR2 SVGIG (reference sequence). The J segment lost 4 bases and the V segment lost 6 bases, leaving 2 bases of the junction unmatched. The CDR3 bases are TGTGCCTGTACAGGGGGAGGAAACACCATATATTTT. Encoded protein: CACTGGGNTIYF.

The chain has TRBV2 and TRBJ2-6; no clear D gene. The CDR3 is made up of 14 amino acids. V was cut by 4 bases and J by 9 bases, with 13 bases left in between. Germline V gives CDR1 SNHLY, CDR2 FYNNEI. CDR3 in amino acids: CASSGVDGVNVLTF. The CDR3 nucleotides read TGTGCCAGCAGTGGAGTAGACGGAGTCAACGTCCTGACTTTC.

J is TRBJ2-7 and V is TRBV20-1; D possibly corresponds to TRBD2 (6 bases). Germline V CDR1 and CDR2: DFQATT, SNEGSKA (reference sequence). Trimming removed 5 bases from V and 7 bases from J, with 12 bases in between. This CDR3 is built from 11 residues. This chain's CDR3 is CSAPGLKEQYF. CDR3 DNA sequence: TGCAGTGCTCCCGGACTAAAGGAGCAGTACTTC.

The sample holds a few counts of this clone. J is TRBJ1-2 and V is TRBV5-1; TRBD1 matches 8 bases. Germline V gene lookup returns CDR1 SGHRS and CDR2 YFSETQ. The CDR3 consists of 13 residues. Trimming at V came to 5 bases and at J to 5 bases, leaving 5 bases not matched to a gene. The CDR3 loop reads CASSWGQEYGYTF. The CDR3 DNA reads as TGCGCCAGCAGTTGGGGACAGGAATATGGCTACACCTTC. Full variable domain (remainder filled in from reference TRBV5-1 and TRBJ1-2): KAGVTQTPRYLIKTRGQQVTLSCSPISGHRSVSWYQQTPGQGLQFLFEYFSETQRNKGNFPGRFSGRQFSNSRSEMNVSTLELGDSALYLCASSWGQEYGYTFGSGTRLTVV.

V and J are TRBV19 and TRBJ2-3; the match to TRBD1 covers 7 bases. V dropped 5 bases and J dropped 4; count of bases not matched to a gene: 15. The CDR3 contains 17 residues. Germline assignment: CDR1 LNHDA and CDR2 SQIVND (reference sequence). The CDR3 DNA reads TGTGCCAGTAGTTCCCTTGGGGCGACAGGGTGGGCAGATACGCAGTATTTT. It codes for CASSSLGATGWADTQYF.

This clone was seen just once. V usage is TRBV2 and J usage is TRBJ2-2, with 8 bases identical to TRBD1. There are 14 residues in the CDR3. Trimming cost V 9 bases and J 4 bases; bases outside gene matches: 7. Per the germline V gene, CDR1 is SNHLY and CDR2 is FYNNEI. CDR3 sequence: CASIRDRRTGELFF. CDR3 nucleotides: TGTGCCAGTATCCGGGACAGGCGCACCGGGGAGCTGTTTTTT.

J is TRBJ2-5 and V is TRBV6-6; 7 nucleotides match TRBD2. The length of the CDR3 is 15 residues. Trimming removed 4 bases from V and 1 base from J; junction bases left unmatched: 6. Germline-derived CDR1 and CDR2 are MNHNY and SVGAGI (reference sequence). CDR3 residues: CASSSTTSSQETQYF. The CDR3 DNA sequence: TGTGCCAGCAGTTCGACGACTAGCAGCCAAGAGACCCAGTACTTC.

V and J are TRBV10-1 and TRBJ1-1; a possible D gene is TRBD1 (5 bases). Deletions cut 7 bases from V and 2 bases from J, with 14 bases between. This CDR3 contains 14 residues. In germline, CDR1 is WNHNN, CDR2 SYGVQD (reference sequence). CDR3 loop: CASKSGGHNTEAFF. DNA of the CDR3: TGCGCCAGCAAGTCGGGCGGACACAACACTGAAGCTTTCTTT.

CDR3 amino acids: CASSATGGAWETQYF. CDR3 DNA: TGTGCCAGCAGCGCTACAGGGGGCGCTTGGGAGACCCAGTACTTC. The rearrangement uses TRBV7-9 and TRBJ2-5, with TRBD1 matching 9 bases. This CDR3 has 15 residues. From germline, CDR1 is SEHNR and CDR2 FQNEAQ (reference sequence). With V trimmed by 5 bases and J by 5 bases, 9 bases remained unmatched.

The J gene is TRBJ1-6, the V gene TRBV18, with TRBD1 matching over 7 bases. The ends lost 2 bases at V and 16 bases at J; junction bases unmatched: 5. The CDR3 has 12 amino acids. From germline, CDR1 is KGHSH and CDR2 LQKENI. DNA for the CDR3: TGTGCCAGCTCACCAACCGGGACAGAGCTCCACTTT. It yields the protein CASSPTGTELHF. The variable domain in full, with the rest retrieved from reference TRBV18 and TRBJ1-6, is NAGVMQNPRHLVRRRGQEARLRCSPMKGHSHVYWYRQLPEEGLKFMVYLQKENIIDESGMPKERFSAEFPKEGPSILRIQQVVRGDSAAYFCASSPTGTELHFGNGTRLTVT.

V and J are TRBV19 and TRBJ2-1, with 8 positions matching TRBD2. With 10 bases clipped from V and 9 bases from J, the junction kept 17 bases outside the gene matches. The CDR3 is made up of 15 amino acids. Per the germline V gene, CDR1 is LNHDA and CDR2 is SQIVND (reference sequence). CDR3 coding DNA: TGTGCCACTACCGAGTTGGGGGGCCGGGAGGGTGAGCAGTTCTTC. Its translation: CATTELGGREGEQFF.

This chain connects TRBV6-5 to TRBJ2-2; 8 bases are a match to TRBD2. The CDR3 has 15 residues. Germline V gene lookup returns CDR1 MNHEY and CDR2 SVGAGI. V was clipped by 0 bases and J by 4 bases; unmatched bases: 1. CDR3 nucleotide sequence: TGTGCCAGCAGTTACTCCGGGAGGGGCACCGGGGAGCTGTTTTTT. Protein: CASSYSGRGTGELFF.

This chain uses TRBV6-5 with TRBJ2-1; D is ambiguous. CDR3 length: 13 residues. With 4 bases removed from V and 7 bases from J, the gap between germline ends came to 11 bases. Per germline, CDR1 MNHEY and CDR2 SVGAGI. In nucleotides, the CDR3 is TGTGCCAGCAGTTCCCAAGAGGTGAATGAGCAGTTCTTC. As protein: CASSSQEVNEQFF.

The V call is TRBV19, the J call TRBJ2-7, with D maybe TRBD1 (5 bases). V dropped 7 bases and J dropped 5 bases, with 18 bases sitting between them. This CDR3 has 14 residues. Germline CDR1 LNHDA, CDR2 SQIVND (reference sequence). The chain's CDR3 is CASKEGAGKNEQYF. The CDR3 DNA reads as TGTGCCAGTAAGGAAGGGGCAGGGAAGAACGAGCAGTACTTC.

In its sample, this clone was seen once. CDR3 protein: CASSFAGEQYF. In DNA, the CDR3 is TGTGCCAGCAGCTTCGCGGGGGAGCAGTACTTC. This chain uses TRBV7-2 with TRBJ2-7; possibly TRBD2 for D (6 bases). This CDR3 comprises 11 residues. V lost 3 bases, J lost 7 bases, and 7 bases lay in between. Germline values: CDR1 SGHTA, CDR2 FQGNSA.